The 20 T cell receptor beta chains below were found in one sample sequenced in a study of control samples from healthy donors and cancer patients. Only in-frame clones appear in the TCRdb table, and some are missing; sequencing was by immunoSEQ multiplex PCR. The table has around 250,000 clones, roughly four fifths seen once. The specimen was PBMCs. The receptors stem from a woman aged 55-75 years with lung cancer.

This clone was observed a single time. V gene TRBV3-1 (or the pseudogene TRBV3-2) combines with J gene TRBJ1-2, with D hard to call. The CDR3 totals 14 residues. Germline lookup yields CDR1 LGHDT and CDR2 YNNKEL (reference sequence). The ends were cut back, 3 bases at V and 4 bases at J, with 12 bases in the middle. Written as DNA, the CDR3 is TGTGCCAGCAGCCACCGGGCCGAGGGCTATGGCTACACCTTC. Translation: CASSHRAEGYGYTF.

The V gene is TRBV5-4, the J gene TRBJ2-5; 9 nucleotides line up with TRBD1. The CDR3 extends over 13 amino acids. Trimming removed 4 bases from V and 3 bases from J; junction bases left unmatched: 1. Germline V lookup: CDR1 SGHNT, CDR2 YYREEE (reference sequence). Written as DNA, the CDR3 is TGTGCCAGCAGCAGGGACAGGGAAGAGACCCAGTACTTC. This translates into CASSRDREETQYF.

This clone was recorded once. The chain has TRBV11-2 and TRBJ2-4; D remains unclear. Germline V gives CDR1 SGHAT, CDR2 FQNNGV. The CDR3 contains 14 residues. Trimming left V 5 bases short and J 5 bases short, with 13 bases between. The CDR3 is CASSPLLSENIQYF. CDR3 nucleotide sequence: TGTGCCAGCAGCCCTCTATTGTCCGAAAACATTCAGTACTTC.

V is TRBV2 and J is TRBJ2-7; D perhaps matches TRBD1 (5 bases). Germline CDR1 SNHLY, CDR2 FYNNEI. V was shortened by 4 bases and J by 5 bases, with 12 bases between the two germline ends. The CDR3 has 13 residues. The CDR3 is CASSGQGVDEQYF. The CDR3 nucleotides are TGTGCCAGCAGTGGGCAGGGTGTCGACGAGCAGTACTTC.

This clone is a singleton in its sample. This sequence joins TRBV3-1 (or the pseudogene TRBV3-2) and TRBJ2-1; 10 bases line up with TRBD2. CDR1 and CDR2 from the germline V gene are LGHDT and YNNKEL (reference sequence). This CDR3 has 16 residues. After removal of 1 base from V and 7 bases from J, the junction contained 7 bases not matched to a gene. CDR3 protein: CASSQVGSGGVNEQFF. The CDR3 bases are TGTGCCAGCAGCCAAGTCGGCAGCGGGGGGGTTAATGAGCAGTTCTTC.

The chain joins TRBV18 to TRBJ1-3; no firm D call. V was shortened by 3 bases and J by 3 bases, with 12 bases between the two germline ends. Germline V gives CDR1 KGHSH, CDR2 LQKENI. The CDR3 is made up of 15 amino acids. The CDR3 DNA reads TGTGCCAGCTCACCCTTCCGTGGAGATGGAAACACCATATATTTT. It specifies CASSPFRGDGNTIYF.

The chain combines TRBV5-1 with TRBJ1-2, with D maybe TRBD1 (6 bases). V was trimmed by 4 bases and J by 4 bases, leaving 17 bases between them. Germline CDR1 SGHRS, CDR2 YFSETQ. The CDR3 is 15 residues long. CDR3 in amino acids: CASSLIWTVSYGYTF. CDR3 nucleotides: TGCGCCAGCAGCCTGATTTGGACAGTTTCCTATGGCTACACCTTC.

The chain is built from TRBV19 and TRBJ2-1; TRBD1 might be the D (6 bases). Germline V gene sequence: CDR1 LNHDA, CDR2 SQIVND (reference sequence). V was cut by 2 bases and J by 0 bases, with 14 bases left in between. This CDR3 region has 17 residues. The CDR3 loop is CASSIQTDRSSYNEQFF. The CDR3 DNA is TGTGCCAGTAGTATACAAACCGACAGGAGCTCCTACAATGAGCAGTTCTTC.

This sequence joins TRBV5-6 and TRBJ2-7; TRBD2 matches 11 bases. The CDR3 has 16 amino acids. V was clipped by 1 base and J by 3 bases; unmatched bases: 6. Per the germline V gene, CDR1 is SGHDT and CDR2 is YYEEEE. Written as DNA, the CDR3 is TGTGCCAGCAGCTTGTTTAGCGGGAGGGGAAACTACGAGCAGTACTTC. Translating gives CASSLFSGRGNYEQYF.

J is TRBJ2-2 and V is TRBV14; D unresolved. The V gene's germline CDR1 is SGHDN and CDR2 FVKESK. CDR3 length: 14 amino acids. The germline V and J ends were trimmed by 4 bases and 2 bases, with 8 bases remaining between them. CDR3 loop: CASSRGINTGELFF. The DNA of the CDR3 is TGTGCCAGCAGCCGTGGGATCAACACCGGGGAGCTGTTTTTT.

This sequence joins TRBV28 and TRBJ2-7; 10 bases fit TRBD1. The germline CDR1 and CDR2 sequences are MDHEN and SYDVKM. The CDR3 has 14 residues. With V trimmed by 5 bases and J by 2 bases, 3 bases remained unmatched. The CDR3 sequence: CASSRTGGPYEQYF. CDR3 sequence (DNA): TGTGCCAGCAGTCGGACAGGGGGTCCCTACGAGCAGTACTTC.

J is TRBJ1-6 and V is TRBV19; D ambiguous. This CDR3 spans 13 amino acids. The germline CDR1 and CDR2 sequences are LNHDA and SQIVND (reference sequence). The ends were cut back, 4 bases at V and 8 bases at J, with 9 bases in the middle. This CDR3 is CASSRGWDSPLHF. In DNA form, the CDR3 reads TGTGCCAGTAGTAGAGGGTGGGATTCACCCCTCCACTTT.

CDR3 coding DNA: TGTGCCAGCAGGTTTCAGGGCAGCTTAGACGGCTACACCTTC. Translation gives CASRFQGSLDGYTF. The chain recombines TRBV2 with TRBJ1-2; TRBD1 is a possible D gene (5 bases). This CDR3 comprises 14 residues. The V gene lost 6 bases and the J gene lost 8 bases, with 19 bases spanning the gap. Germline CDR1 SNHLY, CDR2 FYNNEI.

This clone was found a few times. The chain uses TRBV7-3 and TRBJ2-3, with 9 bases that match TRBD2. The germline CDR1 and CDR2 sequences are SGHTA and FQGTGA. V shed 2 bases, J shed 4 bases, and the junction held 7 bases outside the gene matches. This CDR3 is 16 amino acids long. As DNA, the CDR3 is TGTGCCAGCAGCTTATATAGTAGCGGGAGCGCAGATACGCAGTATTTT. This translates into CASSLYSSGSADTQYF.

The V call is TRBV29-1, the J call TRBJ2-3; unclear D gene. The CDR3 totals 13 residues. Germline V gene data show CDR1 as SQVTM and CDR2 as ANQGSEA. V gave up 6 bases and J gave up 4 bases, with 14 bases separating them. The CDR3 spells CSVGLGGADTQYF. The CDR3, as DNA: TGCAGCGTCGGGCTCGGTGGGGCAGATACGCAGTATTTT.

The V and J genes are TRBV11-2 and TRBJ1-4; 11 nucleotides align to TRBD1. The CDR3 extends over 16 amino acids. Per the germline V gene, CDR1 is SGHAT and CDR2 is FQNNGV. The V segment lost 2 bases and the J segment 11 bases; nucleotides outside the gene matches: 10. CDR3 region: CASSLSLDRGHGKLFF. CDR3 bases: TGTGCCAGCAGCTTATCGCTGGACAGGGGGCATGGGAAACTGTTTTTT.

V is TRBV7-2 and J is TRBJ2-3; D is uncertain. This CDR3 comprises 13 residues. V was pared by 1 base and J by 2 bases, with 4 bases between. Germline CDR1 SGHTA, CDR2 FQGNSA. As DNA, the CDR3 is TGTGCCAGCAGCTTAGGGGTCACAGATACGCAGTATTTT. It yields the protein CASSLGVTDTQYF. The variable domain in full, completed from reference TRBV7-2 and TRBJ2-3, reads GAGVSQSPSNKVTEKGKDVELRCDPISGHTALYWYRQSLGQGLEFLIYFQGNSAPDKSGLPSDRFSAERTGGSVSTLTIQRTQQEDSAVYLCASSLGVTDTQYFGPGTRLTVL.

The chain couples TRBV5-5 to TRBJ1-3, with unresolved D. The CDR3 is 15 amino acids. Germline loops: CDR1 SGHKS, CDR2 YYEKEE (reference sequence). Trimming removed 0 bases at V and 0 bases at J, with 7 bases between. The CDR3 bases are TGTGCCAGCAGCTTGGAACGCCTCTCTGGAAACACCATATATTTT. Translated, it gives CASSLERLSGNTIYF.

V and J are TRBV2 and TRBJ1-4; TRBD1 matches at 8 bases. The CDR3 has 15 amino acids. Germline CDR1 SNHLY, CDR2 FYNNEI. After removal of 6 bases from V and 5 bases from J, the junction contained 8 bases not matched to a gene. This CDR3 reads CASRGKQGGNEKLFF. The CDR3 nucleotides read TGTGCCAGCAGAGGAAAACAGGGGGGGAATGAAAAACTGTTTTTT.

The J gene is TRBJ2-7, the V gene TRBV20-1, with D unresolved. The germline V gene has CDR1 DFQATT and CDR2 SNEGSKA (reference sequence). V was pared by 6 bases and J by 2 bases, with 5 bases between. This CDR3 has 10 residues. Here the CDR3 DNA reads TGCAGTGCCGAACCCTACGAGCAGTACTTC. This encodes CSAEPYEQYF.